Detailed here is one T cell receptor (beta chain). This clonotype was recorded at least ten times. Its recognized antigen is unknown. No base quality values were provided; no much bigger clone lies one nucleotide off. For repertoire sequencing, the TCR beta CDR3 regions were amplified from RNA transcripts. The first round of RT-PCR was done with HTBI primers and the Qiagen OneStep RT-PCR kit, and was followed by a second round of multiplex PCR, then size selection and purification. Libraries were sequenced on an Illumina HiSeq2000 using paired-end 100 bp reads. In the original analysis: SOAPnuke was used to process the reads, removing any read that contained adapters or uncalled bases, had a mean Phred below 15, or lacked an exact match to the constant primer or identifier. COPE v1.2.5 was used to merge high-quality paired reads. Each unique nucleotide sequence was defined as a clonotype, and clonotypes were aligned to IMGT TRB V, D and J references with MiTCR v1.1. Analysis was restricted to V-J combinations with a frequency above 0.0001, which covered roughly 99% of repertoires. A TCR clonal expansion and chaos score per V-J combination was defined as the ratio of F50 clonal expansion to chaos observed in the TCRdist matrix. Features were reduced by Welch's t-statistics and random forest to around 14 V-J combinations, which fed a naive Bayes classifier. Thyroid-blood repertoire similarity was quantified with the Morisita-Horn index. Starting from the raw public reads, TCRdb applied fastp trimming at Q25, assembled clones with MiXCR and retained in-frame beta chains. Each record represents a unique CDR3 protein, reported with the most common genes and DNA among its rows. TCRdb's processing, not the authors' own work, is the source of the V and J calls. The sample profile shows hundreds of thousands of distinct CDR3 sequences; around 14% of them were found once. Jointly, the top ten make up 8% to 10% of the sample.

The data were taken from a study of Graves' ophthalmopathy and Graves' hyperthyroidism listed by TCRdb under 2018. As for the study more broadly: Peripheral blood was collected before any treatment was given, at the time of initial diagnosis. To tell Graves' ophthalmopathy apart from Graves' hyperthyroidism, and to predict which patients would progress to ophthalmopathy, the study relied on TCR beta repertoire signatures. In total, 135 blood samples were TCR-sequenced: around 42 ophthalmopathy, some 75 hyperthyroidism and about 17 hyperthyroidism-to-ophthalmopathy patients. To explore V-J signatures that separate ophthalmopathy from hyperthyroidism, a discovery set of about 100 patients was enrolled, consisting of about 45 with ophthalmopathy and approximately 57 with stable hyperthyroidism. For independent validation, a separate cohort was made up of 18 to 20 hyperthyroidism patients plus 17 patients who later progressed from hyperthyroidism to ophthalmopathy. In several hyperthyroidism patients, the T-cell repertoires found in thyroid tissue were compared with those found in blood. Once sampling was done, hyperthyroidism patients were given methimazole at a starting dose of 30 mg daily, while ophthalmopathy patients were given high-dose intravenous methylprednisolone. The roughly 100 discovery patients were divided at random into training and test sets in a 7:3 ratio.

What the research found in general, with its limitations: Ophthalmopathy was separated from stable hyperthyroidism by the 13-signature model with about 90% sensitivity and roughly 83% specificity in cross-validation and with 80%/75% in the test set. Most expanded thyroid clonotypes with a frequency above 0.001 also appeared in blood, which suggests that blood repertoires may reflect the immune response in the thyroid. Sample size was not predetermined statistically, and investigators were not blinded to group allocation. In validation, the model predicted ophthalmopathy progression with about 70% sensitivity and roughly 78% specificity; about a dozen predicted patients were CT-confirmed with GO in a median of approximately six months.

Patients with ophthalmopathy had moderately to severely active disease, with a Clinical Activity Score of 3 or more, a NOSPECS grade of 4 or more, and a disease duration of less than 3 months. Patients with other autoimmune diseases, uncontrolled infections, pregnancy or lactation were excluded from the study. Clinical symptoms, serum thyroxine, TRAb, thyroid ultrasound and orbital computed tomography were used for diagnosis. Ficoll-Paque density gradient centrifugation was used to isolate PBMCs from 10 ml of fresh peripheral blood. Total RNA was extracted using Trizol reagent, and RNA quality was checked on an Agilent 2100 Bioanalyzer. From a lookup of the germline V gene (reference sequence), CDR1 and CDR2 are DFQATT and SNEGSKA. Trimming removed 3 bases from V and 2 bases from J; the gene matches leave 3 bases unexplained. The CDR3, cysteine through phenylalanine, is 13 amino acids long. CDR3 DNA only is kept here, 39 bases in frame from base 1.

The sequencing input was blood. The sequence joins TRBV20-1 to TRBJ2-7; TRBD2 agrees with 8 junctional bases. The receptor was derived from a woman aged 25 to 39 with Graves' ophthalmopathy. Donor details come from another sample of the same person, matched by shared clones. Read as DNA, the sequence is TGCAGTGCTAGTCCGGGAGGGCCCTACGAGCAGTACTTC. Translated, it gives CSASPGGPYEQYF.